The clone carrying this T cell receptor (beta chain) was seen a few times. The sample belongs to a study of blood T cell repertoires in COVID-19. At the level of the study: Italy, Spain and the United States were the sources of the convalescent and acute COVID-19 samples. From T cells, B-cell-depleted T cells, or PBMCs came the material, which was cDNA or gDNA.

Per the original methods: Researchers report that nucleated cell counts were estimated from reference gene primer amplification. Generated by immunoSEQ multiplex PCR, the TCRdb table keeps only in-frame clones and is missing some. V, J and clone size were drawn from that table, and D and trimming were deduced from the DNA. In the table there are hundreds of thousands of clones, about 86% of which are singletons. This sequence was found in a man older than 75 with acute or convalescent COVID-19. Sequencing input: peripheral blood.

CDR3 sequence (DNA): TGCGCCAGCAGGAGACAGGGACGCGACATTCAGTACTTC. This translates into CASRRQGRDIQYF. The V and J genes are TRBV10-1 and TRBJ2-4, with 7 bases aligning to TRBD1. V lost 6 bases, J lost 8 bases, and 7 bases stayed unmatched. Germline CDR1 and CDR2: WNHNN and SYGVQD (reference sequence). This CDR3 is 13 amino acids long.